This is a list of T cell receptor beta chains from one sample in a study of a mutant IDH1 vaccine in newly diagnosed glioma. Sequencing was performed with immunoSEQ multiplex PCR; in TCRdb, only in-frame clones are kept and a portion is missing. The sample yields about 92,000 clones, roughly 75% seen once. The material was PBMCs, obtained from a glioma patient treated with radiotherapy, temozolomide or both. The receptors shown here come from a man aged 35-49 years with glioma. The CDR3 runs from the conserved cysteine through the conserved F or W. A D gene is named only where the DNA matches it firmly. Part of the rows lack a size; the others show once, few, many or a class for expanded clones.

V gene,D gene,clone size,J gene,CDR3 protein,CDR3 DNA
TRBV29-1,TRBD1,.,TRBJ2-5,CSVDRGQGTLETQYF,TGCAGCGTTGATCGGGGACAGGGGACGCTGGAGACCCAGTACTTC
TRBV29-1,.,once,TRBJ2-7,CSVEGRVGGEQYF,TGCAGCGTTGAAGGTCGGGTAGGTGGCGAGCAGTACTTC
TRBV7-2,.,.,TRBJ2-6,CASSSQGLSGANVLTF,TGTGCCAGCAGTTCCCAGGGACTCTCTGGGGCCAACGTCCTGACTTTC
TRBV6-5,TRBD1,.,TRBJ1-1,CASGTGQGVSEAFF,TGTGCCAGCGGGACCGGACAGGGGGTCTCTGAAGCTTTCTTT
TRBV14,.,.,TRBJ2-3,CASSRGDRSTDTQYF,TGTGCCAGCAGCCGCGGGGACCGTAGCACAGATACGCAGTATTTT
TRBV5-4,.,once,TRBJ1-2,CASSSDGTNYGYTF,TGTGCCAGCAGCTCGGACGGGACGAACTATGGCTACACCTTC
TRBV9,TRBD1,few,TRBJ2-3,CASTRRTGGSTDTQYF,TGTGCCAGCACCAGGCGGACAGGGGGAAGCACAGATACGCAGTATTTT
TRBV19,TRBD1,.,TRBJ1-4,CASSMWDREKYEKLFF,TGTGCCAGTAGTATGTGGGACAGGGAGAAATATGAAAAACTGTTTTTT
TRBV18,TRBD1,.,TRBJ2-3,CASSPRTGVADTQYF,TGTGCCAGCTCACCGCGGACAGGGGTCGCAGATACGCAGTATTTT
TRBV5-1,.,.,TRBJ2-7,CASSATPGIPYEQYF,TGCGCCAGCAGCGCGACCCCCGGGATACCGTACGAGCAGTACTTC
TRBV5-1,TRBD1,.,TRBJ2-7,CASSSQTGAVSYEQYF,TGCGCCAGCAGCTCTCAGACAGGGGCCGTTTCCTACGAGCAGTACTTC
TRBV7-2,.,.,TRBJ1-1,CASSLAGGVIAEAFF,TGTGCCAGCAGCTTAGCGGGGGGGGTTATAGCTGAAGCTTTCTTT
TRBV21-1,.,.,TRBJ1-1,CASSKYTEAFF,TGTGCCAGCAGCAAGTACACTGAAGCTTTCTTT
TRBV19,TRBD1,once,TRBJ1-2,CASSRTGQGASGYTF,TGTGCCAGTAGTCGGACGGGACAGGGGGCGAGTGGCTACACCTTC
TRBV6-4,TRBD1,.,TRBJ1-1,CASRPGTGGFGEAFF,TGTGCCAGCAGGCCCGGGACAGGGGGTTTCGGTGAAGCTTTCTTT
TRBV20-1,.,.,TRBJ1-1,CSASADTEAFF,TGCAGTGCTAGTGCCGACACTGAAGCTTTCTTT
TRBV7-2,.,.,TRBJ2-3,CASSLLSTDTQYF,TGTGCCAGCAGCTTATTGAGCACAGATACGCAGTATTTT
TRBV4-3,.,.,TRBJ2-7,CASSPGTHPSYEQYF,TGCGCCAGCAGCCCGGGGACGCACCCTTCCTACGAGCAGTACTTC
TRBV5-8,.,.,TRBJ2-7,CASSLDGQRQYF,TGTGCCAGCAGCTTGGACGGCCAGCGGCAGTACTTC
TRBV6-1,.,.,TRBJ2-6,CASSVIVGGRSSGANVLTF,TGTGCCAGCAGTGTTATAGTGGGGGGACGTAGCTCTGGGGCCAACGTCCTGACTTTC
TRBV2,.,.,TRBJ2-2,CASSKGQVGTGELFF,TGTGCCAGCAGTAAAGGACAAGTGGGCACCGGGGAGCTGTTTTTT
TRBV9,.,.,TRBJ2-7,CASSPTSASYEQYF,TGTGCCAGCAGTCCCACATCGGCGTCCTACGAGCAGTACTTC
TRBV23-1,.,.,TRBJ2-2,CASSQVPGWSGELFF,TGCGCCAGCAGTCAAGTACCGGGGTGGTCCGGGGAGCTGTTTTTT
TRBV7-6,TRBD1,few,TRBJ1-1,CASRAQGAATEAFF,TGTGCCAGCAGAGCTCAGGGGGCTGCCACTGAAGCTTTCTTT
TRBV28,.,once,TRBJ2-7,CASSLTAVGSSYEQYF,TGTGCCAGCAGTTTAACCGCGGTGGGTTCGTCCTACGAGCAGTACTTC
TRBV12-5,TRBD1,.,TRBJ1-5,CASGSTDRAYNQPQHF,TGTGCTAGTGGTTCTACTGACAGGGCTTACAATCAGCCCCAGCATTTT
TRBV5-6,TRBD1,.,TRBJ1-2,CASSLRQGLYGYTF,TGTGCCAGCAGCTTGAGACAGGGACTCTATGGCTACACCTTC
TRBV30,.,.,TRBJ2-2,CAWRRRLGKSGELFF,TGTGCCTGGAGGCGCAGGCTAGGGAAGTCCGGGGAGCTGTTTTTT
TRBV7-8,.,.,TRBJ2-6,CASSSQAVTGANVLTF,TGTGCCAGCAGCTCCCAGGCAGTAACTGGGGCCAACGTCCTGACTTTC
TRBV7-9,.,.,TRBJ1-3,CASSLALQGSGSTIYF,TGTGCCAGCAGCTTAGCGCTCCAGGGCTCTGGAAGCACCATATATTTT
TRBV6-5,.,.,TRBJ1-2,CASSYSRGAGDGYTF,TGTGCCAGCAGTTACTCGCGGGGGGCAGGGGATGGCTACACCTTC
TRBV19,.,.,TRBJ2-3,CASSIASGPTDTQYF,TGTGCCAGTAGTATTGCTTCAGGACCCACAGATACGCAGTATTTT
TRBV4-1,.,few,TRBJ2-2,CASSRPDSYTGELFF,TGCGCCAGCAGCCGCCCGGACAGCTACACCGGGGAGCTGTTTTTT
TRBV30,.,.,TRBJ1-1,CAWGMGGGTEAFF,TGTGCCTGGGGGATGGGGGGTGGCACTGAAGCTTTCTTT
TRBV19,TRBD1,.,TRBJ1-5,CASSQDRGQQPQHF,TGTGCCAGTAGTCAGGACAGGGGGCAACAGCCCCAGCATTTT
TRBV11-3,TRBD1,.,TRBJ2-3,CASSPRRGTGLRNTQYF,TGTGCCAGCAGCCCTCGAAGAGGGACAGGGTTGCGGAATACGCAGTATTTT
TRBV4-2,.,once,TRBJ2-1,CASSSSGTRYNEQFF,TGTGCCAGCAGCTCATCCGGGACGCGATACAATGAGCAGTTCTTC
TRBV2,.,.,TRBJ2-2,CASSEYSRGRIGELFF,TGTGCCAGCAGTGAATACTCCCGGGGTAGGATCGGGGAGCTGTTTTTT
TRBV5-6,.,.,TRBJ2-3,CASFRRRDSPTDTQYF,TGTGCCAGTTTTCGTAGGCGGGACAGCCCCACAGATACGCAGTATTTT
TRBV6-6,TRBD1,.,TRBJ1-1,CASTSGQGATGAFF,TGTGCCAGCACTTCAGGACAGGGGGCGACGGGAGCTTTCTTT
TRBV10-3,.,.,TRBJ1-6,CAIRGTINSPLHF,TGTGCCATCAGGGGGACTATTAATTCACCCCTCCACTTT
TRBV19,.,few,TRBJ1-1,CASSVNWANTEAFF,TGTGCCAGTAGTGTCAATTGGGCGAACACTGAAGCTTTCTTT
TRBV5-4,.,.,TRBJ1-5,CASSLGGGAGNQPQHF,TGTGCCAGCAGCTTGGGAGGGGGGGCCGGCAATCAGCCCCAGCATTTT
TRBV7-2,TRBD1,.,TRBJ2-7,CASSLASTGTGIRHEQYF,TGTGCCAGCAGCTTGGCCTCGACCGGGACAGGGATTCGGCACGAGCAGTACTTC
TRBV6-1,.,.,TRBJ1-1,CASSERETDAFF,TGTGCCAGCAGTGAAAGGGAGACGGACGCTTTCTTT
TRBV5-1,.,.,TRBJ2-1,CASRPSVATYNEQFF,TGCGCCAGCCGCCCCAGTGTGGCGACCTACAATGAGCAGTTCTTC
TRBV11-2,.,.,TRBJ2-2,CASSLWLAINTGELFF,TGTGCCAGCAGCTTATGGCTAGCCATCAACACCGGGGAGCTGTTTTTT
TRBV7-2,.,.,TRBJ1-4,CASSLFGGVRGFEKLFF,TGTGCCAGCAGCCTCTTCGGGGGTGTCCGGGGATTTGAAAAACTGTTTTTT
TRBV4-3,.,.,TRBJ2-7,CASSQDAGSSYEQYF,TGCGCCAGCAGCCAAGATGCGGGCAGTTCCTACGAGCAGTACTTC
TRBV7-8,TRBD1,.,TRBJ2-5,CASSLDRGKGETQYF,TGTGCCAGCAGCTTAGACAGGGGTAAAGGGGAGACCCAGTACTTC
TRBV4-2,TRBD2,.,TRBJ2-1,CASSLTTSGQYNEQFF,TGTGCCAGCAGCCTTACGACTAGCGGGCAATACAATGAGCAGTTCTTC
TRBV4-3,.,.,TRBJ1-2,CASSPYRGGYGYTF,TGCGCCAGCAGCCCTTATCGGGGGGGCTATGGCTACACCTTC
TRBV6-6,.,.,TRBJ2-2,CASSLYWGNTGELFF,TGTGCCAGCAGCCTTTATTGGGGGAACACCGGGGAGCTGTTTTTT
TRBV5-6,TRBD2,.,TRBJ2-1,CASSLGLRDYPRLQQFF,TGTGCCAGCAGCTTGGGTTTAAGGGACTACCCTAGACTTCAGCAGTTCTTC